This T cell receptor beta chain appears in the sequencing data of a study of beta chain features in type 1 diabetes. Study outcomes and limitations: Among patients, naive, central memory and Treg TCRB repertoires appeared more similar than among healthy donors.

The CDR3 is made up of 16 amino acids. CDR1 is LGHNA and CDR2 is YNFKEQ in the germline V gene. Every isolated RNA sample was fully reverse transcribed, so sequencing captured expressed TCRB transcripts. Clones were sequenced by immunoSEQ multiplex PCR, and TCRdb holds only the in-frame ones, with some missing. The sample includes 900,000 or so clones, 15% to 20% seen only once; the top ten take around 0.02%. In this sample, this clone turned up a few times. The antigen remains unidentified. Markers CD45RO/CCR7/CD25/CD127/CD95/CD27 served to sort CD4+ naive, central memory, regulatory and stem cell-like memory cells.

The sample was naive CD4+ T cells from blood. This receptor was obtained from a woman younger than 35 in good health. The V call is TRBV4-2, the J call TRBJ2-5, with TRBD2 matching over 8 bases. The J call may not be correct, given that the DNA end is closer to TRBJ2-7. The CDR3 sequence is CASSPGLGTSSYEQYF. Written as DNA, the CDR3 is TGTGCCAGCAGCCCGGGACTAGGGACAAGCTCCTACGAGCAGTACTTC.